Reported below is one T cell receptor (beta chain). Only in-frame clones appear in the TCRdb table, and some are missing; sequencing was by immunoSEQ multiplex PCR. The sample consists of 110,000 or so clones, 87% of them appearing once. This record comes from a study of blood T cell repertoires in COVID-19. Trimming pared 1 base from V and 0 bases from J, leaving 6 bases between. Germline CDR1 and CDR2: GTSNPN and SVGIG (reference sequence). The CDR3 length is 13 residues. Sequencing was performed on peripheral blood. The origin of this receptor is a woman in her forties or fifties with acute or convalescent COVID-19. The gene calls are TRBV30 and TRBJ1-1; D remains unclear. The CDR3 region is CAWSEQMNTEAFF. The CDR3 bases are TGTGCCTGGAGTGAACAAATGAACACTGAAGCTTTCTTT.